This entry features one T cell receptor beta chain sequence. This sample was included in a study of blood T cell repertoires in COVID-19. Produced via immunoSEQ multiplex PCR; TCRdb's table is partial and in-frame only. The sample has 110,000 to 150,000 clones; roughly 88% are singletons. The CDR3 length is 15 residues. Deletions cut 7 bases from V and 1 base from J, with 14 bases between. Germline values: CDR1 LNHDA, CDR2 SQIVND (reference sequence). The source material was peripheral blood. V usage is TRBV19 and J usage is TRBJ2-1; D may be TRBD1 (5 bases). The receptor's source is a man aged 65-85 years with acute or convalescent COVID-19. The CDR3 nucleotides are TGTGCCAGTACCCGGACGGACACATCCTACAATGAGCAGTTCTTC. Encoded protein: CASTRTDTSYNEQFF. The full variable domain, rest sourced from reference TRBV19 and TRBJ2-1, is DGGITQSPKYLFRKEGQNVTLSCEQNLNHDAMYWYRQDPGQGLRLIYYSQIVNDFQKGDIAEGYSVSREKKESFPLTVTSAQKNPTAFYLCASTRTDTSYNEQFFGPGTRLTVL.